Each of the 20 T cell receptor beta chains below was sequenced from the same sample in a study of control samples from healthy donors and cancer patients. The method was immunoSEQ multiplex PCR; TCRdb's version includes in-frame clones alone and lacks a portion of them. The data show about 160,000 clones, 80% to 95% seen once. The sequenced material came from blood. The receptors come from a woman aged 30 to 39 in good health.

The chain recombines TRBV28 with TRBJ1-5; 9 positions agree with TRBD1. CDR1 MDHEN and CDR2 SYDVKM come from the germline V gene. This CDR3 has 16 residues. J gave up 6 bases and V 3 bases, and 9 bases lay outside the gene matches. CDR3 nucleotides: TGTGCCAGCAGTTTGGGGGGACAGGGTAACGGTCAGCCCCAGCATTTT. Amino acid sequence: CASSLGGQGNGQPQHF.

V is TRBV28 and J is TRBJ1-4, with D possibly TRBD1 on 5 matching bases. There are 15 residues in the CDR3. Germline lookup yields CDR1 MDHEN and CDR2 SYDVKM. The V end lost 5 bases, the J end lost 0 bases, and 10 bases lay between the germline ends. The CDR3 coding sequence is TGTGCCAGCAGTACCCGGACAACAACTAATGAAAAACTGTTTTTT. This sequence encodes CASSTRTTTNEKLFF.

The CDR3 sequence: CSARTGGAWEQYF. The DNA for the CDR3 is TGCAGCGCACGGACAGGGGGGGCGTGGGAGCAGTACTTC. The chain uses TRBV29-1 and TRBJ2-7, with 10 bases aligning to TRBD1. The CDR3 is 13 amino acids. Per the germline V gene, CDR1 is SQVTM and CDR2 is ANQGSEA. J lost 7 bases, V lost 7 bases, and 10 bases had no gene match.

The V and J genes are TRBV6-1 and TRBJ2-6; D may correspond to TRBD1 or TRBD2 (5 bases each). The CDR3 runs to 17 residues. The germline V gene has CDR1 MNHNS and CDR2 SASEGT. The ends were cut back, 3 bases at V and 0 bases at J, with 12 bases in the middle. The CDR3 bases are TGTGCCAGCAGTGATTTGGGACGTACCTCTGGGGCCAACGTCCTGACTTTC. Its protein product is CASSDLGRTSGANVLTF.

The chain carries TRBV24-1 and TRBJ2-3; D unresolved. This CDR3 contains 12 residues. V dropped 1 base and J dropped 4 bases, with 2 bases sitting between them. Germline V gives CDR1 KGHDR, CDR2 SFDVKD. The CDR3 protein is CATSDFPDTQYF. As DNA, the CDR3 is TGTGCCACCAGTGATTTTCCAGATACGCAGTATTTT.

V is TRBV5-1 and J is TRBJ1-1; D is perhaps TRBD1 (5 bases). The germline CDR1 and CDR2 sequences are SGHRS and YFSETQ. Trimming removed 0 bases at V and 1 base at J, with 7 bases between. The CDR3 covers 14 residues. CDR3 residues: CASSLAQGNTEAFF. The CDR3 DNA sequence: TGCGCCAGCAGCTTGGCCCAGGGGAACACTGAAGCTTTCTTT.

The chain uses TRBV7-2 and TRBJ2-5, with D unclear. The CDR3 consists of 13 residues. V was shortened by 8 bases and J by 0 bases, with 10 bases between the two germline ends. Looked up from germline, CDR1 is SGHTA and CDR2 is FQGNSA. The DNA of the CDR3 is TGTGCCAGCCGAAACAGCAACCAAGAGACCCAGTACTTC. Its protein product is CASRNSNQETQYF.

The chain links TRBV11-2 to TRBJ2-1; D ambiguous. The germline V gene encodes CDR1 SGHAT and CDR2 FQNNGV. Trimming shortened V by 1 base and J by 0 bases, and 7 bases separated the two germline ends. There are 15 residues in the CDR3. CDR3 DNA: TGTGCCAGCAGCTTAGGGGGTGGCTCCTACAATGAGCAGTTCTTC. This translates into CASSLGGGSYNEQFF.

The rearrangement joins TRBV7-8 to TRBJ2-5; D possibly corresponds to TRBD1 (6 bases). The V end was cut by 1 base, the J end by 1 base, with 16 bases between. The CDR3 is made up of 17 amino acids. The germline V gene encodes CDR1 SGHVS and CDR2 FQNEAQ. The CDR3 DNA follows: TGTGCCAGCAGCTTAGTGTTTGGACAGAGGGTCCAAGAGACCCAGTACTTC. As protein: CASSLVFGQRVQETQYF.

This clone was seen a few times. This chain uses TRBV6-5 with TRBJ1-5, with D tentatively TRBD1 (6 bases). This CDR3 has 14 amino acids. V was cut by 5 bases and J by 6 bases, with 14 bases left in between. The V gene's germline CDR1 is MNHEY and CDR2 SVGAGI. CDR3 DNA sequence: TGTGCCAGCAGTCCACAGGGAGCGGGTCAGCCCCAGCATTTT. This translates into CASSPQGAGQPQHF.

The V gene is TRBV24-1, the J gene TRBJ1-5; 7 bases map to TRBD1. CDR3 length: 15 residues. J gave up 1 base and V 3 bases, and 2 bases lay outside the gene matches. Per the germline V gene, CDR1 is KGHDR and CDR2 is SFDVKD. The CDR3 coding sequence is TGTGCCACCAGTGATACGACAGGGAGCAATCAGCCCCAGCATTTT. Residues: CATSDTTGSNQPQHF.

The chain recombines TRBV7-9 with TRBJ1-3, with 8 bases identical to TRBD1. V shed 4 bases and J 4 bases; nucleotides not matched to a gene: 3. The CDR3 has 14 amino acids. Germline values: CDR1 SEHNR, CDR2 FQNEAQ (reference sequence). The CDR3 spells CASSWDRLGNTIYF. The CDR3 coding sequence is TGTGCCAGCAGCTGGGACAGGCTCGGAAACACCATATATTTT. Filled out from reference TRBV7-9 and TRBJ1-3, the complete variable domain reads DTGVSQNPRHKITKRGQNVTFRCDPISEHNRLYWYRQTLGQGPEFLTYFQNEAQLEKSRLLSDRFSAERPKGSFSTLEIQRTEQGDSAMYLCASSWDRLGNTIYFGEGSWLTVV.

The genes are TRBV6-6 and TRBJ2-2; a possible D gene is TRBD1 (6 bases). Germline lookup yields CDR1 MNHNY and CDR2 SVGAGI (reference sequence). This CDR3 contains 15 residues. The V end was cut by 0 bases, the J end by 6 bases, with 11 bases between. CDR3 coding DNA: TGTGCCAGCAGTTACTCCAGAGGGGGTCCCGGGGAGCTGTTTTTT. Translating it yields CASSYSRGGPGELFF.

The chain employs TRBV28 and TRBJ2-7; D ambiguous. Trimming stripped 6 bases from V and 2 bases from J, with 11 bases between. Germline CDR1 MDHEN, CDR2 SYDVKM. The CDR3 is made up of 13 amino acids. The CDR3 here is CASRDPSTYEQYF. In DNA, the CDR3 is TGTGCCAGCAGGGATCCCTCTACCTACGAGCAGTACTTC.

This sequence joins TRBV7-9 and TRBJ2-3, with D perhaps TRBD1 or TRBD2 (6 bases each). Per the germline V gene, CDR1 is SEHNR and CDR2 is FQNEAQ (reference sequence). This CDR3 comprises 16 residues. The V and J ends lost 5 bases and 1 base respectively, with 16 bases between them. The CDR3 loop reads CASSQAEGGGTDTQYF. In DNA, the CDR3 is TGTGCCAGCAGCCAGGCTGAGGGGGGCGGCACAGATACGCAGTATTTT.

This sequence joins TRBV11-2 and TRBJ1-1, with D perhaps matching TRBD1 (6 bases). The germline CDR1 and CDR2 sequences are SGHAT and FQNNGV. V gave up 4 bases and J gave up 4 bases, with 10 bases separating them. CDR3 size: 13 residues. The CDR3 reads CASSYKGGTEAFF. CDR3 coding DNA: TGTGCCAGCAGCTACAAGGGGGGCACTGAAGCTTTCTTT.

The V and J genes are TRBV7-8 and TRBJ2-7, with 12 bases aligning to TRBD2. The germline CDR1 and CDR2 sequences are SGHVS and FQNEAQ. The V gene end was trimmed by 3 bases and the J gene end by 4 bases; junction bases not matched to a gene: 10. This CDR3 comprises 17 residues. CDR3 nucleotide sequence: TGTGCCAGCAGCTTCCAACCCGGACTAGCGGGAACTTACGAGCAGTACTTC. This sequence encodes CASSFQPGLAGTYEQYF.

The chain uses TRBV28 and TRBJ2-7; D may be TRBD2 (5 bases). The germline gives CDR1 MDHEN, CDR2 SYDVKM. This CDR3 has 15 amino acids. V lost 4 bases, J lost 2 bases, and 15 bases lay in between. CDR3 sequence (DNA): TGTGCCAGCAGTTACATAAGGAGGCGTCCCTACGAGCAGTACTTC. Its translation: CASSYIRRRPYEQYF.

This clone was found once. CDR3 amino acids: CASSETGGGYTF. The CDR3 nucleotides are TGTGCCAGCAGCGAGACAGGCGGAGGCTACACCTTC. The chain couples TRBV7-2 to TRBJ1-2, with a tentative D call TRBD1 (6 bases). Trimming removed 5 bases from V and 8 bases from J, with 12 bases in between. The CDR3 totals 12 residues. The germline V gene encodes CDR1 SGHTA and CDR2 FQGNSA.

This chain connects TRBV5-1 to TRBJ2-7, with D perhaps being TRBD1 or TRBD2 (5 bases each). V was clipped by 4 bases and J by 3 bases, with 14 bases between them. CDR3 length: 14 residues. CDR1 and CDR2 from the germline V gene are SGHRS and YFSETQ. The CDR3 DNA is TGCGCCAGCAGCCACCGGGACCGCATCTACGAGCAGTACTTC. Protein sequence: CASSHRDRIYEQYF.